This TCR beta chain was captured by sequencing in a study of CD8+CD57+ T cells in acquired aplastic anemia. At the level of the study: The study obtained an average of roughly 3 ug of DNA from sorted CD4+ and CD8+ cells. CD4+ cell libraries from healthy donors averaged approximately 9.8 million reads. Findings and limits, study-wide: Between patients and controls, some 31 CD8+ CDR3 sequences were found in common.

Trimming took off 4 bases at V and 5 bases at J, with 8 bases between the two ends. The CDR3 totals 12 residues. Germline V CDR1 and CDR2: ENHRY, SYGVKD. Details on this clonotype: Its antigen is unknown.

CDR3 and TCR beta VDJ profiling relied on genomic DNA as the template. A single record per CDR3 protein comes from TCRdb applying MiXCR to the reads. Of 65,000 or so distinct CDR3 sequences listed, under 55% are singletons. This chain connects TRBV10-3 to TRBJ1-1; no definite D call. Sequencing was performed on sorted CD4+, CD8+, or CD8+CD57+ T cells (not recorded which) from PBMCs. The origin of this receptor is a human donor in good health, serving as a control. DNA for the CDR3: TGTGCCATCAGTGGGCATAGGACTGAAGCTTTCTTT. This sequence encodes CAISGHRTEAFF.